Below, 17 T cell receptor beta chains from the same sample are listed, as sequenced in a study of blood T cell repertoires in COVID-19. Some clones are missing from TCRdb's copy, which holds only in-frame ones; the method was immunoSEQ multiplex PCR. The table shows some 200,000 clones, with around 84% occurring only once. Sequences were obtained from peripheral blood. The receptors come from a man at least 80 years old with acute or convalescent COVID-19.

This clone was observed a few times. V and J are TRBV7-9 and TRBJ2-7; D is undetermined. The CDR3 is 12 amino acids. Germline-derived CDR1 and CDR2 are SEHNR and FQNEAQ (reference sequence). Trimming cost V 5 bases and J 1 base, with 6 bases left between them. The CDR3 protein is CASSQSSYEQYV. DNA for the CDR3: TGTGCCAGCAGCCAATCATCCTACGAGCAGTACGTC.

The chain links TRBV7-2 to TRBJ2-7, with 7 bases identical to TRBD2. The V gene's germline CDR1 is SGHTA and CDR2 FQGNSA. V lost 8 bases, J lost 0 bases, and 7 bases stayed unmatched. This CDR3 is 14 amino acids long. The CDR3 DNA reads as TGTGCCAGCGGGAGGGGCGGGAGCTCCTACGAGCAGTACTTC. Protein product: CASGRGGSSYEQYF. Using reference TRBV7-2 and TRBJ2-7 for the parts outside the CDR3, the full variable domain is GAGVSQSPSNKVTEKGKDVELRCDPISGHTALYWYRQSLGQGLEFLIYFQGNSAPDKSGLPSDRFSAERTGGSVSTLTIQRTQQEDSAVYLCASGRGGSSYEQYFGPGTRLTVT.

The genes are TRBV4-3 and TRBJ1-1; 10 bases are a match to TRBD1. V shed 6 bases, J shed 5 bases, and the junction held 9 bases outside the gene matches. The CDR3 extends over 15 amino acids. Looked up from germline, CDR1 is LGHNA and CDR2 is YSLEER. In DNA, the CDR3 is TGCGCCAGCAGAAAGAAGGGACAGGGGAGTACTGAAGCTTTCTTT. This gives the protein CASRKKGQGSTEAFF.

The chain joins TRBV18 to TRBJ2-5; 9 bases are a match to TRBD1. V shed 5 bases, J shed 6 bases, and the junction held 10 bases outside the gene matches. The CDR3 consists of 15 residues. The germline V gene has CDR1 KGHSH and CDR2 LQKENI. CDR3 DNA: TGTGCCAGCTCAGCCGAACAGGGGGCACAGAAGACCCAGTACTTC. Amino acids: CASSAEQGAQKTQYF.

The CDR3 loop reads CATSERDRGSYNEQFF. CDR3 in DNA: TGTGCCACCAGTGAGAGGGACAGGGGATCCTACAATGAGCAGTTCTTC. The V gene is TRBV24-1, the J gene TRBJ2-1; 10 bases fit TRBD1. The ends lost 4 bases at V and 1 base at J; junction bases unmatched: 3. There are 16 residues in the CDR3. Per germline, CDR1 KGHDR and CDR2 SFDVKD.

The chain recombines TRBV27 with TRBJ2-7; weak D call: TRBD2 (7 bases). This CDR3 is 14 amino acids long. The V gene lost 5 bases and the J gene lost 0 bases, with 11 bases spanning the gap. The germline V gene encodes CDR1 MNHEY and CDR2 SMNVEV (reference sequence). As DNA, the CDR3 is TGTGCCAGCAGTCGTGCGGGGGCCTCCTACGAGCAGTACGTC. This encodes CASSRAGASYEQYV.

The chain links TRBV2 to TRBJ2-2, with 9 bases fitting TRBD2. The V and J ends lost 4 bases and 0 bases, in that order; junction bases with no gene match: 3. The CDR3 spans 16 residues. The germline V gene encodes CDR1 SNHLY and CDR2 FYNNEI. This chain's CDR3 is CASSGAGGTNTGELFF. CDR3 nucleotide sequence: TGTGCCAGCAGTGGGGCGGGAGGGACGAACACCGGGGAGCTGTTTTTT.

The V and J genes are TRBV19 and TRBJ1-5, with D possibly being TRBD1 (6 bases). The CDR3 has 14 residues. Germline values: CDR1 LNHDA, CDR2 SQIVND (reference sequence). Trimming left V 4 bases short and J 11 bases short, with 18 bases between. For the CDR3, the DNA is TGTGCCAGTAGTAGCCAGGGGCAGTCGATAGCCCAGCATTTT. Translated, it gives CASSSQGQSIAQHF. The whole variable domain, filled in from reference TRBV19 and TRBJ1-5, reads DGGITQSPKYLFRKEGQNVTLSCEQNLNHDAMYWYRQDPGQGLRLIYYSQIVNDFQKGDIAEGYSVSREKKESFPLTVTSAQKNPTAFYLCASSSQGQSIAQHFGDGTRLSIL.

The CDR3 loop is CASSDPTTNEKLFF. The CDR3 DNA is TGTGCCAGCAGTGACCCAACAACTAATGAAAAACTGTTTTTT. The rearrangement links TRBV25-1 to TRBJ1-4; D is unresolved. This CDR3 is built from 14 residues. Germline V CDR1 and CDR2: MGHDK, SYGVNS. V lost 3 bases and J 0 bases, leaving 5 bases between the germline ends.

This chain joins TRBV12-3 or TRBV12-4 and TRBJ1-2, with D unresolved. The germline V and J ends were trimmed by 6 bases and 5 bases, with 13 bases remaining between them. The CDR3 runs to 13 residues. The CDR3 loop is CASRAGELYGYTF. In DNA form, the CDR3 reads TGTGCCAGCAGGGCCGGGGAACTATATGGCTACACCTTC.

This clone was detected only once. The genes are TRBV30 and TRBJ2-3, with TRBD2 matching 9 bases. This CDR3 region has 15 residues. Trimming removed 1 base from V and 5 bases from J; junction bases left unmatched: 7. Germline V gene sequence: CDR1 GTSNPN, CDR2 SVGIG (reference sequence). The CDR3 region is CAWSGSLAGLDTQYF. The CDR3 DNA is TGTGCCTGGAGTGGATCGCTAGCGGGACTAGATACGCAGTATTTT.

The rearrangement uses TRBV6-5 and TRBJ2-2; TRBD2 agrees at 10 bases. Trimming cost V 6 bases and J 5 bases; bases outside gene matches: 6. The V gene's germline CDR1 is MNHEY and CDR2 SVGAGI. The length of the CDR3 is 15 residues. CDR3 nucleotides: TGTGCCAGCAGCCCCCTAGCGGGAGTAACCGGGGAGCTGTTTTTT. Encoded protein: CASSPLAGVTGELFF.

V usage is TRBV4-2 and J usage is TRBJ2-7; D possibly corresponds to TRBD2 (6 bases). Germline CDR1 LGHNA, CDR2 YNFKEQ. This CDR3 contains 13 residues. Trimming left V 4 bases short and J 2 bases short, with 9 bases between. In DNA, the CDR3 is TGTGCCAGCAGCCCCGGCGGGGCCTACGAGCAGTACTTC. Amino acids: CASSPGGAYEQYF.

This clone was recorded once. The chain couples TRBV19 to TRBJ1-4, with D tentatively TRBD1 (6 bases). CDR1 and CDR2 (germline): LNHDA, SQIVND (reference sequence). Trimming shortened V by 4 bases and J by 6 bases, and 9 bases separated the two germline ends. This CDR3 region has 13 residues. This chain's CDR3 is CASSTYRDEKLFF. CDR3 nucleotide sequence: TGTGCCAGTAGTACCTACAGGGATGAAAAACTGTTTTTT.

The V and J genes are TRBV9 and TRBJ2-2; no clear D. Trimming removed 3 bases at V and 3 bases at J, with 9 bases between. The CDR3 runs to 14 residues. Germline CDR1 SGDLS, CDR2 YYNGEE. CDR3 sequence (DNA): TGTGCCAGCAGCGAGGAGCCAGACACCGGGGAGCTGTTTTTT. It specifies CASSEEPDTGELFF.

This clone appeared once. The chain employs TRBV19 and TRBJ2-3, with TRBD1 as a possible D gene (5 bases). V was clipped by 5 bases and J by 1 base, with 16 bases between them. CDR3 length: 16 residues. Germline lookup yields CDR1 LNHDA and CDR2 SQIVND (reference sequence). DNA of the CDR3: TGTGCCAGTAGTCCTCGAAGGGGCGCCGGCACAGATACGCAGTATTTT. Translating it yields CASSPRRGAGTDTQYF.

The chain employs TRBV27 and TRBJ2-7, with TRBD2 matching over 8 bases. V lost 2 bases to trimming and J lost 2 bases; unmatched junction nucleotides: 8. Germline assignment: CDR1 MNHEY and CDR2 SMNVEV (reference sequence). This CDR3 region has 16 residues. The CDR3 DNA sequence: TGTGCCAGCAGTTTACGGGCGCGCGGGGGGCCCTACGAGCAGTACGTC. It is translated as CASSLRARGGPYEQYV.